Below, 19 T cell receptor beta chains from the same sample are listed, as sequenced in a study of cytomegalovirus exposure and HLA in healthy donors. The PCR used 60 Vbeta and 13 Jbeta primers. This table comes from immunoSEQ multiplex PCR, and its TCRdb copy is limited to in-frame clones, with some not included. The repertoire has under 150,000 clones, 63% of them found once; the top ten carry about a tenth. Material for sequencing was PBMCs. All receptors come from a man aged 35 to 55 in good health and CMV-seropositive.

Of note for this clone: Other DNA sequences of this sample code for an identical CDR3. The chain links TRBV6-6 to TRBJ1-2, with 11 nucleotides matching TRBD1. Germline trimming cut 6 bases from V and 0 bases from J; bases unmatched to any gene: 6. The V gene's germline CDR1 is MNHNY and CDR2 SVGAGI (reference sequence). CDR3 length: 16 residues. The CDR3 spells CASRPGQGGANYGYTF. DNA of the CDR3: TGTGCCAGCAGGCCGGGACAGGGGGGAGCTAACTATGGCTACACCTTC.

Here the CDR3 DNA reads TGCGCCAGCAGCGCGGAGAGACAGGTCTATGGCTACACCTTC. Its protein product is CASSAERQVYGYTF. This chain joins TRBV5-1 and TRBJ1-2; TRBD1 might be the D (6 bases). Germline V gene lookup returns CDR1 SGHRS and CDR2 YFSETQ. V was pared by 4 bases and J by 4 bases, with 14 bases between. The CDR3 sequence is 14 residues long. The entire variable domain, with the rest obtained from reference TRBV5-1 and TRBJ1-2, is as follows: KAGVTQTPRYLIKTRGQQVTLSCSPISGHRSVSWYQQTPGQGLQFLFEYFSETQRNKGNFPGRFSGRQFSNSRSEMNVSTLELGDSALYLCASSAERQVYGYTFGSGTRLTVV.

CDR3 bases: TGTGCCAGCAGCTCCGCGAGCGGGAGGAAAAATGAGCAGTTCTTC. The encoded protein is CASSSASGRKNEQFF. The chain is built from TRBV5-4 and TRBJ2-1; 9 positions match TRBD2. The CDR3 is made up of 15 amino acids. Trimming took 3 bases from V and 7 from J; bases not matched to a gene: 8. CDR1 and CDR2 (germline): SGHNT, YYREEE (reference sequence).

The V and J genes are TRBV5-4 and TRBJ1-1; TRBD1 might be the D (5 bases). Between the trimmed V and J ends, which lost 4 bases and 5 bases, there was a span of 12 bases. Germline V gene sequence: CDR1 SGHNT, CDR2 YYREEE (reference sequence). The CDR3 length is 13 residues. The CDR3 spells CASSPPRGTEAFF. DNA of the CDR3: TGTGCCAGCAGCCCTCCCCGGGGGACTGAAGCTTTCTTT.

The rearrangement uses TRBV7-9 and TRBJ2-5; 8 bases agree with TRBD1. There are 14 residues in the CDR3. V trimming: 5 bases; J trimming: 2 bases; junction bases outside the gene matches: 4. Germline CDR1 is SEHNR and CDR2 is FQNEAQ (reference sequence). This chain's CDR3 is CASSPRTGQETQYF. As DNA, the CDR3 is TGTGCCAGCAGCCCTAGGACAGGGCAAGAGACCCAGTACTTC.

This clone was counted only a few times. The chain joins TRBV12-5 to TRBJ2-3; TRBD2 agrees at 7 bases. The germline V gene has CDR1 LGHNT and CDR2 FRNRAP. CDR3 length equals 13 residues. J lost 5 bases, V lost 7 bases, and 6 bases had no gene match. The CDR3 region is CASAPAGLDTQYF. CDR3 nucleotide sequence: TGTGCTAGTGCGCCAGCGGGGTTAGATACGCAGTATTTT.

Written as DNA, the CDR3 is TGTGCCAGCAGTTCTTACGGACTAGCTCGGGAGGATGAGCAGTTCTTC. Translation gives CASSSYGLAREDEQFF. The chain joins TRBV28 to TRBJ2-1; 8 positions match TRBD2. V lost 4 bases to trimming and J lost 8 bases; unmatched junction nucleotides: 13. The CDR3 extends over 16 amino acids. CDR1 and CDR2 (germline): MDHEN, SYDVKM.

This clone showed up just once. The chain uses TRBV13 and TRBJ2-1, with 12 bases identical to TRBD2. Germline trimming cut 6 bases from V and 4 bases from J; bases unmatched to any gene: 10. The CDR3 consists of 17 residues. The germline gives CDR1 PRHDT, CDR2 FYEKMQ (reference sequence). CDR3 sequence (DNA): TGTGCCAGCAGATCAACTAGCGGGGGGCCCCATTACAATGAGCAGTTCTTC. Its protein is CASRSTSGGPHYNEQFF.

This clone was observed a handful of times. V and J are TRBV7-2 and TRBJ2-1; 12 bases match TRBD2. CDR3 length equals 19 residues. V lost 3 bases to trimming and J lost 3 bases; unmatched junction nucleotides: 12. Germline values: CDR1 SGHTA, CDR2 FQGNSA. The CDR3 loop reads CASSLAKLTSGSYYNEQFF. In DNA form, the CDR3 reads TGTGCCAGCAGCTTGGCTAAGTTGACTAGCGGGAGTTACTACAATGAGCAGTTCTTC.

This chain uses TRBV5-1 with TRBJ2-2, with D possibly TRBD2 on 7 matching bases. The germline V and J ends were trimmed by 6 bases and 5 bases, with 26 bases remaining between them. CDR1 and CDR2 (germline): SGHRS, YFSETQ. The CDR3 has 18 residues. The chain's CDR3 is CASTATEGGGPYTGELFF. CDR3 coding DNA: TGCGCCAGCACCGCCACGGAGGGGGGAGGGCCGTATACCGGGGAGCTGTTTTTT.

The CDR3 sequence: CASSYYSDKTYEQYF. CDR3 bases: TGTGCCAGCAGTTACTACTCGGACAAGACCTACGAGCAGTACTTC. The chain uses TRBV6-5 and TRBJ2-7; tentatively, D is TRBD1 (5 bases). The CDR3 contains 15 residues. Germline V gene lookup returns CDR1 MNHEY and CDR2 SVGAGI. V lost 1 base and J 2 bases, leaving 12 bases between the germline ends.

The chain joins TRBV5-4 to TRBJ1-6; 8 nucleotides align to TRBD1. The germline V gene has CDR1 SGHNT and CDR2 YYREEE (reference sequence). The ends lost 4 bases at V and 7 bases at J; junction bases unmatched: 10. This CDR3 spans 16 amino acids. For the CDR3, the DNA is TGTGCCAGCAGCCCCCCCCCGGGACAGGAGAATTCACCCCTCCACTTT. Translated: CASSPPPGQENSPLHF.

This clone has more than one count but fewer than ten. This chain links TRBV2 with TRBJ2-7; 7 bases agree with TRBD1. Germline CDR1 reads SNHLY; CDR2 reads FYNNEI. This CDR3 contains 16 residues. After removal of 8 bases from V and 2 bases from J, the junction contained 15 bases not matched to a gene. The CDR3 is CASLISRDSGAYEQYF. CDR3 sequence (DNA): TGTGCCAGCCTAATAAGCAGGGACAGCGGCGCCTACGAGCAGTACTTC. The full variable domain, in which reference TRBV2 and TRBJ2-7 provide the parts outside the CDR3, is EPEVTQTPSHQVTQMGQEVILRCVPISNHLYFYWYRQILGQKVEFLVSFYNNEISEKSEIFDDQFSVERPDGSNFTLKIRSTKLEDSAMYFCASLISRDSGAYEQYFGPGTRLTVT.

This clone was found once. V gene TRBV10-3 combines with J gene TRBJ2-5, with 7 bases aligning to TRBD2. V dropped 10 bases and J dropped 5; count of bases not matched to a gene: 10. Per germline, CDR1 ENHRY and CDR2 SYGVKD. This CDR3 comprises 13 residues. In DNA, the CDR3 is TGTGCCACCAGCGGGGTTTTGGCGGAGACCCAGTACTTC. It translates to CATSGVLAETQYF.

This clone was observed a single time. The rearrangement links TRBV5-1 to TRBJ2-7; 8 bases are shared with TRBD1. The length of the CDR3 is 14 residues. Per the germline V gene, CDR1 is SGHRS and CDR2 is YFSETQ. The J segment lost 4 bases and the V segment lost 0 bases, leaving 3 bases of the junction unmatched. The CDR3 coding sequence is TGCGCCAGCAGCTTGGAGTACAGGGGGTACGAGCAGTACTTC. Amino acids: CASSLEYRGYEQYF.

The rearrangement uses TRBV18 and TRBJ2-3; 11 nucleotides align to TRBD2. CDR1 and CDR2 (germline): KGHSH, LQKENI. V lost 3 bases and J lost 1; bases outside the gene matches: 9. The CDR3 loop spans 18 amino acids. As DNA, the CDR3 is TGTGCCAGCTCACCGCCTTTCAAGGGACTAGCGGGCACAGATACGCAGTATTTT. The encoded protein is CASSPPFKGLAGTDTQYF.

The J gene is TRBJ1-2, the V gene TRBV30; TRBD1 might be the D (6 bases). With 0 bases removed from V and 4 bases from J, the gap between germline ends came to 15 bases. Germline CDR1 is GTSNPN and CDR2 is SVGIG (reference sequence). The length of the CDR3 is 15 residues. The CDR3 nucleotides are TGTGCCTGGAGTGTAGCGGGGGGCGCGAGCTATGGCTACACCTTC. This codes for CAWSVAGGASYGYTF. Variable domain in full (rest from reference TRBV30 and TRBJ1-2): SQTIHQWPATLVQPVGSPLSLECTVEGTSNPNLYWYRQAAGRGLQLLFYSVGIGQISSEVPQNLSASRPQDRQFILSSKKLLLSDSGFYLCAWSVAGGASYGYTFGSGTRLTVV.

This chain joins TRBV27 and TRBJ2-7; 10 nucleotides align to TRBD2. J lost 3 bases, V lost 4 bases, and 3 bases had no gene match. Germline loops: CDR1 MNHEY, CDR2 SMNVEV (reference sequence). This CDR3 spans 14 amino acids. The CDR3 nucleotides read TGTGCCAGCAGTTCGTCTAGCGGGAGCTACGAGCAGTACTTC. Protein: CASSSSSGSYEQYF.

This clone occurred once. The chain couples TRBV5-1 to TRBJ2-5; 9 positions agree with TRBD1. Germline V gene sequence: CDR1 SGHRS, CDR2 YFSETQ. V gave up 3 bases and J gave up 2 bases; unmatched junction bases: 2. The CDR3 extends over 14 amino acids. This CDR3 is CASSWGQGQETQYF. DNA for the CDR3: TGCGCCAGCAGCTGGGGACAGGGACAAGAGACCCAGTACTTC. The complete variable domain, with remaining parts taken from reference TRBV5-1 and TRBJ2-5, reads KAGVTQTPRYLIKTRGQQVTLSCSPISGHRSVSWYQQTPGQGLQFLFEYFSETQRNKGNFPGRFSGRQFSNSRSEMNVSTLELGDSALYLCASSWGQGQETQYFGPGTRLLVL.